This TCR beta chain comes out of a study of shared clonotypes between healthy human individuals. The study's findings and limits: Approximately 5.4% of naive CD4 clonotypes were common to a few donors.

Measured with immunoSEQ multiplex PCR; TCRdb has only the in-frame clones, and not every one. The sample shows roughly 300,000 clones, over 75% of them seen only once. Comments on this clone: What it recognizes is unknown.

Combination of CD45RO+ cells with CCR7-negative CD45RA+ TemRA cells was used for CD8 memory. The TCR originated in a young man in good health. Material: memory CD8+ T cells sorted from blood. The subset here: CD45RO+ cells pooled with CCR7-negative TemRA cells.

CDR3 protein: CASSLIGPSDQETQYF. In DNA form, the CDR3 reads TGTGCCAGCAGTTTAATCGGGCCTAGCGACCAAGAGACCCAGTACTTC. The chain joins TRBV27 to TRBJ2-5; D might be TRBD2 (6 bases). The CDR3 covers 16 residues. Trimming took 2 bases from V and 0 from J, leaving 13 bases between them. Germline CDR1 and CDR2: MNHEY and SMNVEV (reference sequence).